The 9 T cell receptor beta chains reported below all come from one sample, sequenced in a study of T cells in localized non-small cell lung cancer. Clones were sequenced by immunoSEQ multiplex PCR, and TCRdb holds only the in-frame ones, with some missing. Of 11,000 or so clones detected, 70% to 90% appear once; the ten largest clones hold 22%. Here the sequenced sample was peripheral blood, taken before any cancer treatment. The receptors here all came from a male donor aged 60 or over with stage I lung adenocarcinoma.

V gene TRBV19 combines with J gene TRBJ1-4; 7 bases fit TRBD1. J lost 5 bases, V lost 6 bases, and 6 bases had no gene match. The CDR3 runs 14 residues. Per the germline V gene, CDR1 is LNHDA and CDR2 is SQIVND (reference sequence). CDR3 in amino acids: CASRGRDRNEKLFF. For the CDR3, the DNA is TGTGCCAGTAGAGGCCGGGACAGAAATGAAAAACTGTTTTTT. Filled out from reference TRBV19 and TRBJ1-4, the complete variable domain reads DGGITQSPKYLFRKEGQNVTLSCEQNLNHDAMYWYRQDPGQGLRLIYYSQIVNDFQKGDIAEGYSVSREKKESFPLTVTSAQKNPTAFYLCASRGRDRNEKLFFGSGTQLSVL.

The chain links TRBV6-5 to TRBJ1-2; D is unresolved. This CDR3 region has 15 residues. V was cut by 2 bases and J by 3 bases, with 13 bases left in between. Germline CDR1 MNHEY, CDR2 SVGAGI. This chain's CDR3 is CASSYHGNGHYGYTF. CDR3 bases: TGTGCCAGCAGTTACCATGGGAACGGACACTATGGCTACACCTTC.

There are a few counts of this clone. The chain recombines TRBV28 with TRBJ2-3; D uncertain. Germline V gene sequence: CDR1 MDHEN, CDR2 SYDVKM. Trimming cost V 6 bases and J 6 bases, with 13 bases left between them. The CDR3 is 13 amino acids. The CDR3 nucleotides are TGTGCCAGCAGCATACCCCCGACCGATACGCAGTATTTT. Its translation is CASSIPPTDTQYF.

This clone was counted between two and nine times. This rearrangement joins TRBV9 to TRBJ2-3, with 7 bases matching TRBD2. Germline CDR1 SGDLS, CDR2 YYNGEE. The CDR3 runs 15 residues. Germline trimming cut 2 bases from V and 5 bases from J; bases unmatched to any gene: 8. CDR3 in amino acids: CASSVLERGRDTQYF. The CDR3 DNA reads as TGTGCCAGCAGCGTCCTGGAGCGGGGCCGAGATACGCAGTATTTT. The entire variable domain, with the rest obtained from reference TRBV9 and TRBJ2-3, is as follows: DSGVTQTPKHLITATGQRVTLRCSPRSGDLSVYWYQQSLDQGLQFLIQYYNGEERAKGNILERFSAQQFPDLHSELNLSSLELGDSALYFCASSVLERGRDTQYFGPGTRLTVL.

The J gene is TRBJ2-1, the V gene TRBV5-4, with 11 bases matching TRBD1. The junction had 11 bases not matched to a gene; V was cut back by 5 bases and J by 10 bases. The CDR3 extends over 15 amino acids. Per germline, CDR1 SGHNT and CDR2 YYREEE (reference sequence). CDR3: CASSHGTGGAGEQFF. The CDR3, as DNA: TGTGCCAGCAGTCATGGGACAGGGGGAGCTGGGGAGCAGTTCTTC.

The J gene is TRBJ2-7, the V gene TRBV4-2; D unclear. Germline V CDR1 and CDR2: LGHNA, YNFKEQ. The CDR3 is 12 amino acids. The ends were cut back, 0 bases at V and 5 bases at J, with 5 bases in the middle. The CDR3: CASSQEANEQYF. In DNA, the CDR3 is TGTGCCAGCAGCCAAGAGGCCAACGAGCAGTACTTC.

This chain connects TRBV4-2 to TRBJ2-2, with 11 bases that match TRBD2. Per the germline V gene, CDR1 is LGHNA and CDR2 is YNFKEQ. The V and J ends lost 1 base and 12 bases, in that order; junction bases with no gene match: 19. The CDR3 totals 19 residues. The CDR3 DNA reads TGTGCCAGCAGCCAAGTATTGGGACTAGCGGTAAAATATTTCCCGAAGCTGTTTTTT. It yields the protein CASSQVLGLAVKYFPKLFF.

The CDR3 nucleotides read TGTGCCAGTAGTATAGGAGGACAGTCGAACACTGAAGCTTTCTTT. This translates into CASSIGGQSNTEAFF. This chain joins TRBV19 and TRBJ1-1; tentative D call: TRBD1 (6 bases). V lost 1 base and J 1 base, leaving 10 bases between the germline ends. The CDR3 sequence is 15 residues long. Looked up from germline, CDR1 is LNHDA and CDR2 is SQIVND (reference sequence). The full variable domain, completed using reference TRBV19 and TRBJ1-1, is DGGITQSPKYLFRKEGQNVTLSCEQNLNHDAMYWYRQDPGQGLRLIYYSQIVNDFQKGDIAEGYSVSREKKESFPLTVTSAQKNPTAFYLCASSIGGQSNTEAFFGQGTRLTVV.

CDR3 coding DNA: TGTGCCAGCTCCCGAGCGGGGGAATTCGATCAGCCCCAGCATTTT. It specifies CASSRAGEFDQPQHF. The rearrangement uses TRBV5-4 and TRBJ1-5; D is possibly TRBD1 (5 bases). V lost 7 bases and J 5 bases, leaving 19 bases between the germline ends. From germline, CDR1 is SGHNT and CDR2 YYREEE (reference sequence). There are 15 residues in the CDR3.